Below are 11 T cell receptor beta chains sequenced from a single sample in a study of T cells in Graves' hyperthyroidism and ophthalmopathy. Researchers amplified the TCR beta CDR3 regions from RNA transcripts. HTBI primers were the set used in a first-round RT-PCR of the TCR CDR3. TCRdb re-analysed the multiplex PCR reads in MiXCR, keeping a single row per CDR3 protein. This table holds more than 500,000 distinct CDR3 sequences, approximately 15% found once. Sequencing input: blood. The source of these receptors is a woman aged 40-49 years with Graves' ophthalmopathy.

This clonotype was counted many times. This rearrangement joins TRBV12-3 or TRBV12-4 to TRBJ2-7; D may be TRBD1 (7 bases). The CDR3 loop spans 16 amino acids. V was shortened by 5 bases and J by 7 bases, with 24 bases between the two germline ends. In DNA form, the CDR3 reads TGTGCCAGCAGTCTTCGACTAGAAGGGGGCATGGGGGAGCAGTACTTC. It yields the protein CASSLRLEGGMGEQYF.

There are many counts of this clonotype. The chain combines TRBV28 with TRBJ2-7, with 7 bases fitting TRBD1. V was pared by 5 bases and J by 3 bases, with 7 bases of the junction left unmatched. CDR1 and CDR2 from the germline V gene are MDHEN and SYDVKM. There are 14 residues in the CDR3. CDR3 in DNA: TGTGCCAGCAGTATACAGGGGTCGATCTACGAGCAGTACTTC. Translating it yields CASSIQGSIYEQYF.

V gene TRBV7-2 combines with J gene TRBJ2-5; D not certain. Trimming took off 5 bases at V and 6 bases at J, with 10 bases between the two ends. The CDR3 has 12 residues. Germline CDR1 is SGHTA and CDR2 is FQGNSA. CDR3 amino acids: CASSPTVQTQYF. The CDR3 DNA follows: TGTGCCAGCAGCCCGACGGTTCAGACCCAGTACTTC.

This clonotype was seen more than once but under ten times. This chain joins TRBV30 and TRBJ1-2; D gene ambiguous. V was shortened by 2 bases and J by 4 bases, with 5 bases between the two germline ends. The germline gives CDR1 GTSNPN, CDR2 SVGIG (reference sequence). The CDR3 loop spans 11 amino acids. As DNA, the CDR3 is TGTGCCTGGAGTCGGGTCTATGGCTACACCTTC. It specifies CAWSRVYGYTF.

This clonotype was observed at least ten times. CDR3 in DNA: TGTGCCATCAGTGAGTCGACAGGGGGGAACCAAGAGACCCAGTACTTC. Residues: CAISESTGGNQETQYF. The chain has TRBV10-3 and TRBJ2-5, with 9 positions matching TRBD1. The CDR3 extends over 16 amino acids. The germline V gene encodes CDR1 ENHRY and CDR2 SYGVKD. J lost 0 bases, V lost 0 bases, and 2 bases had no gene match.

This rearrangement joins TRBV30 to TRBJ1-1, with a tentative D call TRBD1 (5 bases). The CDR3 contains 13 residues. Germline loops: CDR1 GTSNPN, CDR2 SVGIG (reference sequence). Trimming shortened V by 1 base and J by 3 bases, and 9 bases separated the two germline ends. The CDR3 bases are TGTGCCTGGAGTGGACAGTTTCACACTGAAGCTTTCTTT. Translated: CAWSGQFHTEAFF.

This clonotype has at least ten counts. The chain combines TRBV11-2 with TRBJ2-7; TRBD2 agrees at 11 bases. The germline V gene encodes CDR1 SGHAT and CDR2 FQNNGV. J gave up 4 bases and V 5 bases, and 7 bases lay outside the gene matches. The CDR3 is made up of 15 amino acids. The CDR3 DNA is TGTGCCAGCAGCCCCGAGACTAGCGGGAAGTACGAGCAGTACTTC. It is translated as CASSPETSGKYEQYF. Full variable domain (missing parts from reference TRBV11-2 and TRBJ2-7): EAGVAQSPRYKIIEKRQSVAFWCNPISGHATLYWYQQILGQGPKLLIQFQNNGVVDDSQLPKDRFSAERLKGVDSTLKIQPAKLEDSAVYLCASSPETSGKYEQYFGPGTRLTVT.

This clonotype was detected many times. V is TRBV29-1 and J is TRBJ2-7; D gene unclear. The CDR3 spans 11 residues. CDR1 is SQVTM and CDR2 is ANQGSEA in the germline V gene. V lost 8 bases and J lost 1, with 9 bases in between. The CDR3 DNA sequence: TGCAGCCGACCAGCTTCCTACGAGCAGTACTTC. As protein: CSRPASYEQYF.

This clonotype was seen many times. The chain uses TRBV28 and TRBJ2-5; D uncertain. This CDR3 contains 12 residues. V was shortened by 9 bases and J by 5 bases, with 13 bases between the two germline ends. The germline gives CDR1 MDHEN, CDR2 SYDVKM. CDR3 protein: CASRLKGETQYF. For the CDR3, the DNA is TGTGCCAGTAGACTCAAAGGGGAGACCCAGTACTTC.

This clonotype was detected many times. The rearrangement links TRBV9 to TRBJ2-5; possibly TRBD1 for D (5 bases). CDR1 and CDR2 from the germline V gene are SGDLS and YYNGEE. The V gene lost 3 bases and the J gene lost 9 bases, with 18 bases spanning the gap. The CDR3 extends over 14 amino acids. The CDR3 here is CASSAGRQLRAQYF. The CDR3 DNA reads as TGTGCCAGCAGCGCCGGTCGACAGCTTAGGGCCCAGTACTTC.

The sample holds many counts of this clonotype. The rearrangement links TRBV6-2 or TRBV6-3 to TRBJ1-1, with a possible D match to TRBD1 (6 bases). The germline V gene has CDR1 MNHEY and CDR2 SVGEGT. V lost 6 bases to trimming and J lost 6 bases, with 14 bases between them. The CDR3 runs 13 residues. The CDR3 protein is CASRPGHFAEAFF. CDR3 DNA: TGTGCCAGCAGACCGGGACACTTCGCTGAAGCTTTCTTT.